This T cell receptor beta chain is drawn from a study of blood T cells in healthy people across ages. General observations from the study: Estimates of diversity drawn from one million T cells were considered underestimates.

Points on this clonotype: As yet, its antigen is unknown.

The use of a sample-barcoded 5' primer and a J-beta primer mix characterized a second PCR of roughly 6 to 11 cycles. TCRdb itself ran the 5' RACE reads through MiXCR, one entry per CDR3 protein. The top ten hold over 5% of the sample, which has 1.2 million to 1.5 million distinct CDR3 sequences, around 55% seen once. PBMCs were isolated at a quantity of at least 6.5 million per sample. The V gene's germline CDR1 is MNHEY and CDR2 SVGAGI. CDR3 length: 14 amino acids. V gave up 2 bases and J gave up 13 bases, with 15 bases separating them. This TCR was recovered from a young man in good health. The chain couples TRBV6-5 to TRBJ1-6; D is unresolved. Sample: blood. CDR3 DNA: TGTGCCAGCAGTTACGAACCTGGGTTGGGGCCCCTCCACTTT. As protein: CASSYEPGLGPLHF.